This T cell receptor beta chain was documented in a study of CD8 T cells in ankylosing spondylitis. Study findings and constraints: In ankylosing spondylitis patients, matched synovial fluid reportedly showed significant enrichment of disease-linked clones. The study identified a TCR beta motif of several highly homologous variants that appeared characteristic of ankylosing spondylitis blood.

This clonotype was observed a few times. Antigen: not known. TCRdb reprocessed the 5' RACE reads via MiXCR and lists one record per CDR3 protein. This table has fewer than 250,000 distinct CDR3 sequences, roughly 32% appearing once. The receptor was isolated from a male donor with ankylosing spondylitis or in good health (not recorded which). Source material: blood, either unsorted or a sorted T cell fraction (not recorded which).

CDR3 DNA: TGTGCCAGCAGCCCATCCCTAGGGGTAGGGATAGATACGCAGTATTTT. Protein: CASSPSLGVGIDTQYF. The chain joins TRBV9 to TRBJ2-3; tentative D call: TRBD1 (5 bases). This CDR3 region has 16 residues. V lost 4 bases to trimming and J lost 5 bases, with 20 bases between them. CDR1 and CDR2 from the germline V gene are SGDLS and YYNGEE.